This TCR beta chain appears in the sequencing data of a study of cytomegalovirus exposure and HLA in healthy donors. Study conclusions and caveats: In vitro assays verified that a few CMV-associated chains recognized CMV antigens specifically. Around 160 TCR beta chains were listed as cytomegalovirus-associated. Indistinguishable V segments such as TRBV6-2 and TRBV6-3 were excluded.

This CDR3 is 15 amino acids long. J lost 8 bases, V lost 5 bases, and 11 bases had no gene match. From germline, CDR1 is MDHEN and CDR2 SYDVKM. Points on this clone: What it recognizes is unknown.

Primers included in the PCR were 60 Vbeta and 13 Jbeta primers. The table came from immunoSEQ multiplex PCR; TCRdb's copy has only in-frame clones and leaves some out. Of some 150,000 clones listed, roughly 80% are singletons. The origin of this receptor is a woman aged 30 to 39 in good health and CMV-seropositive. V and J are TRBV28 and TRBJ1-4; 7 bases agree with TRBD1. The specimen sequenced was PBMCs. The CDR3 here is CASSRVDRLDEKLFF. In nucleotides, the CDR3 is TGTGCCAGCAGTCGAGTGGACAGGTTGGACGAAAAACTGTTTTTT.